The TCR beta chain under discussion was sequenced for a study of T cell repertoires in cytomegalovirus infection. The wider study: Recently described HLA-C-restricted plus well-studied HLA-B-restricted CMV epitopes were used. Through public TCR beta signatures, both CMV infection and matching HLA type were indicated.

In the case of this clonotype: Its antigen is unknown.

V was clipped by 5 bases and J by 0 bases, with 16 bases between them. CDR1 is SGHVS, CDR2 FQNEAQ, per germline. This CDR3 is 16 amino acids long. General study points: Public TCR beta family frequency separated CMV-and-HLA carriers, including in an independent cohort. The response measured ex vivo was dominated by TCR beta clonotypes (HLA-C-restricted and CMV-specific).

A single record per CDR3 protein comes from TCRdb applying MiXCR to the reads. In the table there are about 920,000 distinct CDR3 sequences, under 40% of which are singletons. The TCR was taken from a human donor in good health (CMV status not recorded). Some clones in this sample may be carry-over from other donors' samples. The rearrangement links TRBV7-8 to TRBJ1-1; no clear D gene. The source material was cultured CD8+ T cells from PBMCs, sampled from culture after CMV antigen stimulation. The CDR3 nucleotides read TGTGCCAGCAGCCTAAGTCGAGAACGGATGAACACTGAAGCTTTCTTT. It codes for CASSLSRERMNTEAFF.